Given below is one T cell receptor beta chain in context. Its specific antigen is unknown. The sample holds no much larger clone one base away, and base qualities are not on file. Explained via the paper, the time point label denotes: 45 days after influenza vaccine administration. The library was generated by RT-PCR. The sequencer was an Illumina HiSeq 2500. Using fastp trimming at Q25 and MiXCR clonotype assembly, TCRdb reanalyzed the public sequencing data and kept in-frame beta chains. Identical CDR3 protein sequences are pooled into one entry, listed with their most common genes and DNA. The sample table records 500,000 to 600,000 distinct CDR3 sequences; approximately 12% of these occur just once. The ten most abundant clones make up 13% of the sample. The sample belongs to a study of response to subunit inactivated influenza vaccine (dated by TCRdb to the late 2010s). Broadly, across the study: To follow how T cells responded to a trivalent subunit inactivated influenza vaccine, the researchers relied on deep quantitative profiling of the T cell receptor repertoire.

General study outcomes and caveats: It was suggested by the authors that each seasonal influenza vaccination may recruit only a limited number of new T cells.

The trim is 5 bases for V and 2 bases for J, with a gap of 15 bases between the germline ends. Looking up the germline V gene yields CDR1 MDHEN and CDR2 SYDVKM. The CDR3 sequence holds 15 residues, the cysteine and phenylalanine included. Of all the DNA, just the CDR3 is kept, 45 bases in frame from base 1. The receptor chain draws on TRBV28 and TRBJ1-2; the D gene is not confidently resolved. This receptor was taken from a man aged 50 to 59 who received an inactivated influenza vaccine. Donor details come from another sample of the same person, matched by shared clones. This sample comprised PBMCs from blood, obtained roughly 47 days after vaccination. The encoded CDR3 is CASSPYLDGNYGYTF. The sequenced DNA is TGTGCCAGCAGTCCTTACTTGGACGGAAACTATGGCTACACCTTC.